This T cell receptor (beta chain) was documented in a study of blood T cell repertoires in COVID-19. For the study at large: The United States, Italy and Spain supplied acute and convalescent COVID-19 samples. PBMCs, B-cell-depleted T cells, or T cells provided the cDNA or gDNA that made up the material.

The CDR3 covers 16 residues. Germline CDR1 reads LGHDT; CDR2 reads YNNKEL (reference sequence). The V gene lost 1 base and the J gene lost 0 bases, with 9 bases spanning the gap. In its sample, this clone was seen a few times. As originally analysed: The authors estimated nucleated cell counts from reference gene primer amplification. The protocol was immunoSEQ multiplex PCR, while the TCRdb copy is restricted to in-frame clones and leaves out a portion. V, J and clone size reflect that table, while D and trimming were determined from the DNA. The profile shows about 230,000 clones, roughly 80% of them singletons.

This chain uses TRBV3-1 (or the pseudogene TRBV3-2) with TRBJ1-4; weak D call: TRBD1 (5 bases). The TCR sequence derives from a woman of 80 years or more with COVID-19, enrolled during active disease. The sequenced sample consisted of peripheral blood. CDR3 in amino acids: CASSQGTRATNEKLFF. The CDR3 nucleotides are TGTGCCAGCAGCCAAGGAACCAGGGCAACTAATGAAAAACTGTTTTTT.